This entry concerns a single TCR beta chain. This record comes from a study of blood T cell repertoires in COVID-19. Study details: Acute and convalescent COVID-19 samples came from the United States, Italy and Spain. Sources were T cells, B-cell-depleted T cells, or PBMCs; the material itself was cDNA or gDNA.

The CDR3 runs to 17 residues. V was pared by 4 bases and J by 7 bases, with 15 bases of the junction left unmatched. CDR1 and CDR2 from the germline V gene are SGHRS and YFSETQ. Authors' methods: Reference gene primer amplification gave estimated nucleated cell counts. The protocol was immunoSEQ multiplex PCR, while the TCRdb copy is restricted to in-frame clones and leaves out a portion. The V and J calls and the clone size are those of that table, but D and trimming were determined from the DNA. The table lists about 100,000 clones, 80% of them singletons, with around 29% in the top ten. Sequencing was carried out using peripheral blood. The genes are TRBV5-1 and TRBJ2-1; TRBD1 matches at 9 bases. The sequence derives from a man in his 70s with active or convalescent COVID-19. Here the CDR3 DNA reads TGCGCCAGCAGCCAACCCGTTGGGACAGGGAGTGGGAATGAGCAGTTCTTC. The encoded protein is CASSQPVGTGSGNEQFF.